The 8 T cell receptor beta chains in this list originate from one sample, sequenced in a study of T cell repertoires in cytomegalovirus infection (dated by TCRdb to between 2017 and 2020). These receptors are not linked to any known antigen. TCRdb names Illumina HiSeq 1500 as the instrument used. The public reads were reprocessed in TCRdb via fastp at Q25 and MiXCR, keeping in-frame beta chains. CDR3 protein sequences are deduplicated, and each keeps its most common genes and DNA. The sample has approximately 110,000 distinct CDR3 sequences on record, 30% to 40% of them singletons. Jointly, the top ten make up roughly 53% of the sample. The treatment or condition label, read with the paper, signifies: in vitro stimulation with specific CMV peptide epitopes to enrich CMV-specific T cells. The sample here was CD8+ T cells from cultured PBMCs, taken from culture after CMV antigen stimulation. These receptors were taken from a human donor in good health (CMV status not recorded). Some clones in this sample may be carry-over from other donors' samples.

This sequence joins TRBV12-3 or TRBV12-4 and TRBJ1-1; 8 bases fit TRBD1. This CDR3 comprises 16 residues. J lost 3 bases, V lost 5 bases, and 11 bases had no gene match. CDR3 nucleotide sequence: TGTGCCAGCAGTACCACGGACAGGGTGATGGACACTGAAGCTTTCTTT. Translating it yields CASSTTDRVMDTEAFF.

This chain joins TRBV10-3 and TRBJ1-2; no definite D call. CDR1 is ENHRY and CDR2 is SYGVKD in the germline V gene. Trimming cost V 3 bases and J 6 bases, with 14 bases left between them. This CDR3 spans 14 amino acids. The CDR3 DNA sequence: TGTGCCATCAGTGATGGGTTGGTACTTGATGGCTACACCTTC. Translation gives CAISDGLVLDGYTF.

The V and J genes are TRBV9 and TRBJ1-1; no definite D call. This CDR3 has 14 amino acids. CDR1 SGDLS and CDR2 YYNGEE come from the germline V gene. Trimming shortened V by 0 bases and J by 1 base, and 7 bases separated the two germline ends. Here the CDR3 DNA reads TGTGCCAGCAGCGTAGTTCGGCGGAACACTGAAGCTTTCTTT. Its protein is CASSVVRRNTEAFF.

This clonotype was counted ten times or more. The chain combines TRBV7-2 with TRBJ2-1, with D unclear. This CDR3 spans 15 amino acids. V shed 5 bases and J shed 0 bases, with 11 bases lying between them. The germline CDR1 and CDR2 sequences are SGHTA and FQGNSA. The CDR3: CASSGRELSYNEQFF. CDR3 bases: TGTGCCAGCAGCGGTAGGGAACTCTCCTACAATGAGCAGTTCTTC.

This chain connects TRBV7-2 to TRBJ2-5; TRBD2 agrees at 7 bases. CDR1 is SGHTA, CDR2 FQGNSA, per germline. Unmatched junction bases numbered 5, after V lost 3 bases and J lost 1 base. There are 15 residues in the CDR3. The CDR3 sequence: CASSFQRDFQETQYF. The DNA of the CDR3 is TGTGCCAGCAGCTTCCAGCGGGACTTCCAAGAGACCCAGTACTTC.

The rearrangement joins TRBV5-5 to TRBJ1-1; tentatively, D is TRBD1 (6 bases). The CDR3 extends over 14 amino acids. V lost 0 bases to trimming and J lost 6 bases, with 12 bases between them. Germline V CDR1 and CDR2: SGHKS, YYEKEE (reference sequence). The CDR3 reads CASSLDRAFPEAFF. CDR3 nucleotide sequence: TGTGCCAGCAGCTTGGACAGGGCTTTCCCTGAAGCTTTCTTT.

This chain links TRBV11-1 with TRBJ2-7; 14 bases are shared with TRBD2. Germline CDR1 and CDR2: SGHAT and FQDESV (reference sequence). V lost 3 bases to trimming and J lost 2 bases; unmatched junction nucleotides: 0. The CDR3 totals 15 residues. CDR3 nucleotide sequence: TGTGCCAGCAGCTTGGGACTAGCGGGGGCCTACGAGCAGTACTTC. It specifies CASSLGLAGAYEQYF.

The chain carries TRBV2 and TRBJ1-1; the D is unclear. The V end was cut by 3 bases, the J end by 3 bases, with 23 bases between. The CDR3 sequence is 18 residues long. Germline values: CDR1 SNHLY, CDR2 FYNNEI. CDR3 sequence reads: CASSELSLGYNVDTEAFF. The CDR3 DNA is TGTGCCAGCAGTGAGCTGAGTCTCGGCTATAATGTCGACACTGAAGCTTTCTTT.